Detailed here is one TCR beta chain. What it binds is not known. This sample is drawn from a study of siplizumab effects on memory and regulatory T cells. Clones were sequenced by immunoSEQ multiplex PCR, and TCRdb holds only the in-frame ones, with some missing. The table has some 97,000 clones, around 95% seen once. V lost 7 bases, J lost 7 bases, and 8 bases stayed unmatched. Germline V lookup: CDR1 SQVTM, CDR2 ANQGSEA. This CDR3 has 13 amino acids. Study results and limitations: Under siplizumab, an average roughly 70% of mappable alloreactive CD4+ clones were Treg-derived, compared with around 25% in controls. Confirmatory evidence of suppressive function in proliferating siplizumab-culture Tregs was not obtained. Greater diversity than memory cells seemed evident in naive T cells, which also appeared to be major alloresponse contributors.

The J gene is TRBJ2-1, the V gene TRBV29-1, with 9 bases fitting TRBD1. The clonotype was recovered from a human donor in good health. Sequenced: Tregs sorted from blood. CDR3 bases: TGCAGCGACGAGGGACAGGGACGAAATGAGCAGTTCTTC. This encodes CSDEGQGRNEQFF.